A selection of T cell receptor beta chains follows, all from one sample in a study of Ad26.COV2.S vaccination and SARS-CoV-2 variants. The protocol was immunoSEQ multiplex PCR, while the TCRdb copy is restricted to in-frame clones and leaves out a portion. The table records approximately 460,000 clones, approximately 90% of them present only once. Source: peripheral blood, taken in a trial of Ad26.COV2.S vaccine versus placebo. These receptors were collected from a person between 18 and 65 years old who received the Ad26.COV2.S COVID-19 vaccine or a placebo. CDR3s include the opening cysteine and the closing phenylalanine or tryptophan. A D gene is named only where the DNA matches it firmly. Size tells how often a clone was seen (once, few, many) or the class of an expanded clone, and some rows leave it out.

clone_size: .
j_call: TRBJ2-1
d_call: TRBD1
v_call: TRBV19
cdr3_nt: TGTGCCAGTAGACCTACAACAGGGGTCAGCTCCTACAATGAGCAGTTCTTC
cdr3_aa: CASRPTTGVSSYNEQFF

clone_size: .
j_call: TRBJ2-7
d_call: .
v_call: TRBV2
cdr3_nt: TGTGCCAGCAGTCCCCGACTGGTTGCGGTGTACGAGCAGTACTTC
cdr3_aa: CASSPRLVAVYEQYF

clone_size: .
j_call: TRBJ2-1
d_call: TRBD2
v_call: TRBV9
cdr3_nt: TGTGCCAGCAGCGCTAGCGGGGGTAGCTCCTACAATGAGCAGTTCTTC
cdr3_aa: CASSASGGSSYNEQFF

clone_size: once
j_call: TRBJ2-2
d_call: TRBD2
v_call: TRBV11-2
cdr3_nt: TGTGCCAGCAGGTCCACACCGCTAGCGGGGGGGAGGTCCGGGGAGCTGTTTTTT
cdr3_aa: CASRSTPLAGGRSGELFF

clone_size: .
j_call: TRBJ1-1
d_call: .
v_call: TRBV19
cdr3_nt: TGTGCCAGTAGTTCCTGGACCTCGGGCGCTGAAGCTTTCTTT
cdr3_aa: CASSSWTSGAEAFF

clone_size: few
j_call: TRBJ1-1
d_call: .
v_call: TRBV5-1
cdr3_nt: TGCGCCAGCAGCTTGGGAGTAGGTGACGGGGAGAACACTGAAGCTTTCTTT
cdr3_aa: CASSLGVGDGENTEAFF

clone_size: once
j_call: TRBJ1-2
d_call: .
v_call: TRBV29-1
cdr3_nt: TGCAGCGTTGCGAGGACGGGAAACTATGGCTACACCTTC
cdr3_aa: CSVARTGNYGYTF

clone_size: once
j_call: TRBJ2-2
d_call: .
v_call: TRBV18
cdr3_nt: TGTGCCAGCTCACCAGGGTTCGGCGGGGAGCTGTTTTTT
cdr3_aa: CASSPGFGGELFF

clone_size: .
j_call: TRBJ2-2
d_call: .
v_call: TRBV6-5
cdr3_nt: TGTGCCAGCAGTTATGAGAACACCGGGGAGCTGTTTTTT
cdr3_aa: CASSYENTGELFF

clone_size: once
j_call: TRBJ1-1
d_call: .
v_call: TRBV7-9
cdr3_nt: TGTGCCAGCAGCTTAGGTCTGTTGAACGACGCTGAAGCTTTCTTT
cdr3_aa: CASSLGLLNDAEAFF

clone_size: .
j_call: TRBJ2-1
d_call: TRBD2
v_call: TRBV7-6
cdr3_nt: TGTGCCAGCAGCTTACAGGGACTAGTTTCCCATGAGCAGTTCTTC
cdr3_aa: CASSLQGLVSHEQFF

clone_size: .
j_call: TRBJ2-5
d_call: TRBD1
v_call: TRBV5-1
cdr3_nt: TGCGCCAGCAGCTTGGCAGGGGGCCGGCAAGAGACCCAGTACTTC
cdr3_aa: CASSLAGGRQETQYF

clone_size: .
j_call: TRBJ1-2
d_call: .
v_call: TRBV5-8
cdr3_nt: TGTGCCAGCAGCTCGGCGCTTAGCCCGAGGGGCTACACCTTC
cdr3_aa: CASSSALSPRGYTF

clone_size: .
j_call: TRBJ2-4
d_call: .
v_call: TRBV21-1
cdr3_nt: TGTGCCAGCAGCAAAGTGGGGACTAGCGGGAGATACCTAGCCAAAAACATTCAGTACTTC
cdr3_aa: CASSKVGTSGRYLAKNIQYF

clone_size: .
j_call: TRBJ1-1
d_call: .
v_call: TRBV13
cdr3_nt: TGTGCCAGCAGCTTCGGTCGGCCCCCCGTCGGAGCTTTCTTT
cdr3_aa: CASSFGRPPVGAFF

clone_size: .
j_call: TRBJ1-5
d_call: .
v_call: TRBV28
cdr3_nt: TGTGCCAGCAGAGGAAGGATGGGCAATCAGCCCCAGCATTTT
cdr3_aa: CASRGRMGNQPQHF

clone_size: .
j_call: TRBJ1-3
d_call: TRBD1
v_call: TRBV7-2
cdr3_nt: TGTGCCAGCAGCCTCGGGACAGGTAGAAACACCATATATTTT
cdr3_aa: CASSLGTGRNTIYF

clone_size: once
j_call: TRBJ1-2
d_call: .
v_call: TRBV5-1
cdr3_nt: TGCGCCAGCAGCTTATCCCAAGGAGGAGGCTACACCTTC
cdr3_aa: CASSLSQGGGYTF

clone_size: .
j_call: TRBJ1-1
d_call: .
v_call: TRBV10-3
cdr3_nt: TGTGCCATCAGTGAGTTTGTGAACACTGAAGCTTTCTTT
cdr3_aa: CAISEFVNTEAFF

clone_size: .
j_call: TRBJ1-3
d_call: TRBD1
v_call: TRBV9
cdr3_nt: TGTGCCAGCAGCCCCCGCGGACAGGGGGGAAACACCATATATTTT
cdr3_aa: CASSPRGQGGNTIYF

clone_size: .
j_call: TRBJ2-7
d_call: .
v_call: TRBV2
cdr3_nt: TGTGCCAGCAGGGATCCCCACTACGAGCAGTACTTC
cdr3_aa: CASRDPHYEQYF

clone_size: few
j_call: TRBJ1-5
d_call: TRBD1
v_call: TRBV28
cdr3_nt: TGTGCCAGCAGAAACAGGGGCGAACCCAATCAGCCCCAGCATTTT
cdr3_aa: CASRNRGEPNQPQHF

clone_size: .
j_call: TRBJ2-1
d_call: TRBD2
v_call: TRBV28
cdr3_nt: TGTGCCAGCAGCTTCTCCCTTACTAGCGGGAGGGCCAATGAGCAGTTCTTC
cdr3_aa: CASSFSLTSGRANEQFF

clone_size: .
j_call: TRBJ2-7
d_call: TRBD1
v_call: TRBV5-1
cdr3_nt: TGCGCCAGCAGCCCCGGGACAGGGGGGAATACCTACGAGCAGTACTTC
cdr3_aa: CASSPGTGGNTYEQYF

clone_size: .
j_call: TRBJ2-7
d_call: .
v_call: TRBV5-1
cdr3_nt: TGCGCCAGCAGAGAAGGGACCTCCTACGAGCAGTACTTC
cdr3_aa: CASREGTSYEQYF

clone_size: .
j_call: TRBJ2-7
d_call: .
v_call: TRBV3-1/TRBV3-2
cdr3_nt: TGTGCCAGCAGCCGATTGGACAGATACTACGAGCAGTACTTC
cdr3_aa: CASSRLDRYYEQYF